This TCR beta chain emerged from a study of beta chain features in type 1 diabetes. Per the germline V gene, CDR1 is MNHNY and CDR2 is SVGAGI (reference sequence). This CDR3 spans 15 amino acids. The J segment lost 8 bases and the V segment lost 0 bases, leaving 3 bases of the junction unmatched. Expressed TCRB transcripts were sequenced after all isolated RNA was converted to cDNA. The repertoire was sequenced with immunoSEQ multiplex PCR; TCRdb's copy has only in-frame clones and lacks some. The sample has about 930,000 clones; roughly 15% are singletons. This TCR came from a woman aged 18-29 years in good health. Specimen: naive CD4+ T cells from blood. V and J are TRBV6-6 and TRBJ2-1; TRBD1 matches at 11 bases. This CDR3 is CASSYSGTGGDEQFF. CDR3 sequence (DNA): TGTGCCAGCAGTTACTCCGGGACAGGGGGAGATGAGCAGTTCTTC.